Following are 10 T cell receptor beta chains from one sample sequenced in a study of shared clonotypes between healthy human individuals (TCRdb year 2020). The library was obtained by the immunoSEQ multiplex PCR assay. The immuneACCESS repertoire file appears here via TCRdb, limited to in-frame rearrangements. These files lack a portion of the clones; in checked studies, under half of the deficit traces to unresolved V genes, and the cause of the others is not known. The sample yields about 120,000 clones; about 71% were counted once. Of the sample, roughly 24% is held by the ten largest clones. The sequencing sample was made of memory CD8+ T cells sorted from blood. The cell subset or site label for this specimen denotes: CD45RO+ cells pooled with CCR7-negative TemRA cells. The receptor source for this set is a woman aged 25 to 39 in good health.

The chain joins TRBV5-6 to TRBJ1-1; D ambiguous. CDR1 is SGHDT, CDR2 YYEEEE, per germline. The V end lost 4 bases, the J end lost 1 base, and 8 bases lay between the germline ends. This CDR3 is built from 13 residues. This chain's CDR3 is CASSTGRNTEAFF. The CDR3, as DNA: TGTGCCAGCAGCACCGGTAGGAACACTGAAGCTTTCTTT.

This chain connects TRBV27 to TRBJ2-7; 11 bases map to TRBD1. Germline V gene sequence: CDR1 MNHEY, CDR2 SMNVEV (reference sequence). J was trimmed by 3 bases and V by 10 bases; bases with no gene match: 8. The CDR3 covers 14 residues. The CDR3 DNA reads TGTGCCACCTCCCCGGGGACAGGGGGCTACGAGCAGTACTTC. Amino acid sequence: CATSPGTGGYEQYF.

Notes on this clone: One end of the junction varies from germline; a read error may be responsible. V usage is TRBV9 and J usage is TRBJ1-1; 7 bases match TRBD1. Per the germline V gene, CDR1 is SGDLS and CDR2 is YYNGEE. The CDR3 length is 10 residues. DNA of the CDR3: TGTGCCAGCAGCGGCCAGGGGGAAACTTTT. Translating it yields CASSGQGETF.

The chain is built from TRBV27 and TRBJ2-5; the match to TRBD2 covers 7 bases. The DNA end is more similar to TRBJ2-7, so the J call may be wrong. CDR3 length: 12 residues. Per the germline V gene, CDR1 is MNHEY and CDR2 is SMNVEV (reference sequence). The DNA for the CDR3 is TGTGCCAGTCGCGGGAGTCCCTACGAGCAGTACTTC. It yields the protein CASRGSPYEQYF.

The CDR3 DNA follows: TGTGCCAGCAGCTTGGCCGGAGCGGGACTAGGCACAGATACGCAGTATTTT. Translation: CASSLAGAGLGTDTQYF. J is TRBJ2-3 and V is TRBV5-4, with 8 positions matching TRBD2. The CDR3 is 17 amino acids. Trimming removed 0 bases from V and 1 base from J; junction bases left unmatched: 7. Germline V CDR1 and CDR2: SGHNT, YYREEE (reference sequence).

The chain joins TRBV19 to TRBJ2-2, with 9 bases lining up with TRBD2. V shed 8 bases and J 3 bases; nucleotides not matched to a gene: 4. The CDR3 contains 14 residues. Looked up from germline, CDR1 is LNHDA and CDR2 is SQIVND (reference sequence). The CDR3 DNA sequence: TGTGCCAGTCAACTAGCGGGCTACACCGGGGAGCTGTTTTTT. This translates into CASQLAGYTGELFF.

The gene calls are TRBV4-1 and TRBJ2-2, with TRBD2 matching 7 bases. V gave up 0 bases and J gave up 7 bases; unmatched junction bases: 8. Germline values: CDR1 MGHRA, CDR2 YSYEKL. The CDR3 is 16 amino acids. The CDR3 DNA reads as TGCGCCAGCAGCCAAGATCCGGGCGGGAGTAGCGGGGAGCTGTTTTTT. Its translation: CASSQDPGGSSGELFF.

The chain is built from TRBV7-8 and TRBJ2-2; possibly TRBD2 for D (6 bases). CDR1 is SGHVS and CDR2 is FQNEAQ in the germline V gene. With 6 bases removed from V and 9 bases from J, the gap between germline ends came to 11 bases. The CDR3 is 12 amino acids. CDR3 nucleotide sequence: TGTGCCAGCAGGATAGCGGCCAGGGAGCTGTTTTTT. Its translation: CASRIAARELFF. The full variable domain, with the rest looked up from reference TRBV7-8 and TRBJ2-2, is GAGVSQSPRYKVAKRGQDVALRCDPISGHVSLFWYQQALGQGPEFLTYFQNEAQLDKSGLPSDRFFAERPEGSVSTLKIQRTQQEDSAVYLCASRIAARELFFGEGSRLTVL.

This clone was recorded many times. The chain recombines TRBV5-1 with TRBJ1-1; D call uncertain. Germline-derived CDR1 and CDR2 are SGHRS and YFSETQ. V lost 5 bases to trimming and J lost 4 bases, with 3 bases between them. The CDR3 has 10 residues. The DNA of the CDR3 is TGCGCCAGCAGAGGCACTGAAGCTTTCTTT. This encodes CASRGTEAFF.

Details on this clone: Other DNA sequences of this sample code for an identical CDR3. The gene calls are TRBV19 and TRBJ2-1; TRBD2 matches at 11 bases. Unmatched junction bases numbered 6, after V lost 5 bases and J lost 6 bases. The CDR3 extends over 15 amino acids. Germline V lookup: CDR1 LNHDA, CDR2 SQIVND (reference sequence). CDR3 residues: CASSPRTSGLNEQFF. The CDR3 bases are TGTGCCAGTAGTCCGCGGACTAGCGGGCTCAATGAGCAGTTCTTC.